The 30 T cell receptor beta chains below were found in one sample sequenced in a study of blood T cells in healthy people across ages. For the second PCR, which ran for roughly 6 to 11 cycles, a sample-barcoded 5' primer and a J-beta primer mix were used. TCRdb independently ran MiXCR on the 5' RACE reads; one entry per CDR3 protein. The sample has about 940,000 distinct CDR3 sequences; 40% to 60% are singletons. The source material was blood. Receptors originate from a man aged 25 to 40 in good health.

In regard to this clonotype: Relative to the germline gene, one junction end is altered; a read error may explain this. The V gene is TRBV5-1, the J gene TRBJ2-3; D is undetermined. The germline V gene encodes CDR1 SGHRS and CDR2 YFSETQ. The CDR3 length is 15 residues. The DNA of the CDR3 is TGCGTCAGCAGCCCCTCGGTCGTCCACACAGATACGCAGTATTTT. Protein product: CVSSPSVVHTDTQYF.

The DNA for the CDR3 is TGTGCCATCAGTGACCGCGCTTCCCACAATGAGCAGTTCTTC. Translating it yields CAISDRASHNEQFF. This rearrangement joins TRBV10-3 to TRBJ2-1, with D unclear. There are 14 residues in the CDR3. The germline CDR1 and CDR2 sequences are ENHRY and SYGVKD. V was trimmed by 3 bases and J by 5 bases, leaving 11 bases between them.

This clonotype came up a few times. The gene calls are TRBV12-3 or TRBV12-4 and TRBJ1-1; D is perhaps TRBD1 (5 bases). The V gene lost 3 bases and the J gene lost 3 bases, with 14 bases spanning the gap. The CDR3 has 15 amino acids. The DNA for the CDR3 is TGTGCCAGCAGTTTCGGGGCCTGGGGGTACACTGAAGCTTTCTTT. Protein product: CASSFGAWGYTEAFF.

The chain couples TRBV4-1 to TRBJ2-4; 9 bases line up with TRBD2. CDR3 length: 17 amino acids. The V and J ends lost 1 base and 2 bases, in that order; junction bases with no gene match: 6. Germline CDR1 and CDR2: MGHRA and YSYEKL. Written as DNA, the CDR3 is TGCGCCAGCAGCCAAGTGGATAGCGGGGGTCCCAAAAACATTCAGTACTTC. It translates to CASSQVDSGGPKNIQYF.

This clonotype was picked up one time. V usage is TRBV12-5 and J usage is TRBJ2-1, with 8 bases aligning to TRBD2. Germline CDR1 reads LGHNT; CDR2 reads FRNRAP. CDR3 length equals 13 residues. Trimming took 1 base from V and 9 from J; bases not matched to a gene: 2. The CDR3 reads CASGLGTSIEQFF. In DNA, the CDR3 is TGTGCTAGTGGTTTGGGGACTAGCATTGAGCAGTTCTTC.

This chain joins TRBV7-2 and TRBJ2-3, with 9 bases identical to TRBD2. CDR3 length: 17 amino acids. The V gene's germline CDR1 is SGHTA and CDR2 FQGNSA. J was trimmed by 10 bases and V by 3 bases; bases with no gene match: 17. The chain's CDR3 is CASSFPSVRRGGRAQYF. The CDR3 region has the DNA TGTGCCAGCAGCTTTCCGTCGGTGCGGCGGGGGGGTAGGGCGCAGTATTTT.

The CDR3 bases are TGTGCCTGGAGTGTTCAAGTCTATCAGTACTTC. As protein: CAWSVQVYQYF. The rearrangement links TRBV30 to TRBJ2-7; no clear D gene. The germline V and J ends were trimmed by 0 bases and 10 bases, with 10 bases remaining between them. There are 11 residues in the CDR3. CDR1 and CDR2 (germline): GTSNPN, SVGIG (reference sequence).

The chain employs TRBV9 and TRBJ2-5; no reliable D call. Trimming left V 2 bases short and J 4 bases short, with 12 bases between. Germline values: CDR1 SGDLS, CDR2 YYNGEE. The length of the CDR3 is 14 residues. The CDR3 DNA is TGTGCCAGCAGCGTCCTGGATCAAGGAGAGACCCAGTACTTC. Amino acids: CASSVLDQGETQYF. Combining the CDR3 with reference TRBV9 and TRBJ2-5 gives the whole variable domain DSGVTQTPKHLITATGQRVTLRCSPRSGDLSVYWYQQSLDQGLQFLIQYYNGEERAKGNILERFSAQQFPDLHSELNLSSLELGDSALYFCASSVLDQGETQYFGPGTRLLVL.

This clonotype was detected once. This sequence joins TRBV7-2 and TRBJ1-4; 8 nucleotides line up with TRBD1. This CDR3 has 14 residues. CDR1 and CDR2 from the germline V gene are SGHTA and FQGNSA. J was trimmed by 11 bases and V by 5 bases; bases with no gene match: 10. CDR3 sequence (DNA): TGTGCCAGCAGCACTCGGACAGGGCGGGAGAAACTGTTTTTT. This sequence encodes CASSTRTGREKLFF. The full variable domain, its missing parts supplied by reference TRBV7-2 and TRBJ1-4, is GAGVSQSPSNKVTEKGKDVELRCDPISGHTALYWYRQSLGQGLEFLIYFQGNSAPDKSGLPSDRFSAERTGGSVSTLTIQRTQQEDSAVYLCASSTRTGREKLFFGSGTQLSVL.

The rearrangement uses TRBV28 and TRBJ2-7; either TRBD1 or TRBD2 may fit D (5 bases each). V shed 3 bases and J shed 5 bases, with 14 bases lying between them. CDR3 size: 14 residues. Germline CDR1 is MDHEN and CDR2 is SYDVKM. The CDR3 reads CASSFTVVGHEQYF. The CDR3 nucleotides are TGTGCCAGCAGTTTTACAGTGGTGGGACACGAGCAGTACTTC.

This clonotype has a handful of counts. This chain uses TRBV28 with TRBJ2-1; D gene unclear. The CDR3 has 14 residues. The germline V and J ends were trimmed by 5 bases and 5 bases, with 13 bases remaining between them. CDR1 MDHEN and CDR2 SYDVKM come from the germline V gene. Written as DNA, the CDR3 is TGTGCCAGCAGTAGCCCGGACGGACACAATGAGCAGTTCTTC. Protein sequence: CASSSPDGHNEQFF.

The V and J genes are TRBV24-1 and TRBJ2-2, with 13 bases matching TRBD2. The CDR3 loop spans 18 amino acids. CDR1 and CDR2 (germline): KGHDR, SFDVKD. The J segment lost 1 base and the V segment lost 7 bases, leaving 8 bases of the junction unmatched. The chain's CDR3 is CATRNGLAGARNTGELFF. The CDR3 region has the DNA TGTGCCACCAGAAACGGACTAGCGGGGGCTCGGAACACCGGGGAGCTGTTTTTT.

This clonotype was found a few times. The rearrangement joins TRBV27 to TRBJ1-1; 7 bases align to TRBD1. V was clipped by 6 bases and J by 5 bases; unmatched bases: 9. The CDR3 consists of 14 residues. Germline CDR1 and CDR2: MNHEY and SMNVEV (reference sequence). CDR3 sequence reads: CASRDRQGRTEAFF. The DNA of the CDR3 is TGTGCCAGCAGAGACCGACAGGGTCGGACTGAAGCTTTCTTT.

The rearrangement uses TRBV29-1 and TRBJ2-4, with a tentative D call TRBD1 (6 bases). The J call may be faulty, since TRBJ2-7 better matches the DNA end. This CDR3 spans 12 amino acids. Germline CDR1 reads SQVTM; CDR2 reads ANQGSEA. The CDR3 DNA reads as TGCAGCGTTTCAAGGGGGTCCTACGAGCAGTACTTC. Translation gives CSVSRGSYEQYF.

The J gene is TRBJ2-1, the V gene TRBV7-8, with D perhaps assigned TRBD1 or TRBD2 (5 bases each). V was trimmed by 5 bases and J by 3 bases, leaving 14 bases between them. Germline V gene data show CDR1 as SGHVS and CDR2 as FQNEAQ. This CDR3 is 15 amino acids long. The CDR3 DNA follows: TGTGCCAGCAGCCACCCCGGGGCTCTCTACAATGAGCAGTTCTTC. Its translation is CASSHPGALYNEQFF.

In DNA form, the CDR3 reads TGTGCCAGCAGTTTATCCGGGACAGGGTGGAACACTGAAGCTTTCTTT. As protein: CASSLSGTGWNTEAFF. The chain employs TRBV12-3 or TRBV12-4 and TRBJ1-1; 9 positions agree with TRBD1. V lost 2 bases, J lost 1 base, and 5 bases stayed unmatched. The CDR3 sequence is 16 residues long.

The genes are TRBV20-1 and TRBJ1-5; D perhaps matches TRBD1 (6 bases). Trimming pared 6 bases from V and 3 bases from J, leaving 18 bases between. This CDR3 comprises 15 residues. Germline loops: CDR1 DFQATT, CDR2 SNEGSKA (reference sequence). Here the CDR3 reads CSAFRLQGANQPQHF. As DNA, the CDR3 is TGCAGTGCCTTTCGCCTACAGGGCGCCAATCAGCCCCAGCATTTT.

V is TRBV6-5 and J is TRBJ1-6; D possibly corresponds to TRBD1 (5 bases). The CDR3 totals 14 residues. Germline CDR1 is MNHEY and CDR2 is SVGAGI. The germline V and J ends were trimmed by 7 bases and 11 bases, with 18 bases remaining between them. For the CDR3, the DNA is TGTGCCAGCAAACTAGGGACGGATTCAACACCCCTCCACTTT. Its protein product is CASKLGTDSTPLHF.

This clonotype was seen a handful of times. The chain is built from TRBV6-6 and TRBJ1-4; maybe TRBD1 (6 bases). This CDR3 comprises 14 residues. Trimming took off 5 bases at V and 7 bases at J, with 14 bases between the two ends. CDR1 and CDR2 from the germline V gene are MNHNY and SVGAGI (reference sequence). The CDR3 DNA reads as TGTGCCAGCAGTACCACAGGGAGGCGTGAAAAACTGTTTTTT. This sequence encodes CASSTTGRREKLFF.

Remarks on this clonotype: This may come from a read error, since a much larger clone is one base off. This chain uses TRBV19 with TRBJ2-7; 11 nucleotides agree with TRBD2. The CDR3 covers 12 residues. Germline lookup yields CDR1 LNHDA and CDR2 SQIVND (reference sequence). The junction had 5 bases not matched to a gene; V was cut back by 6 bases and J by 10 bases. CDR3 in DNA: TGTGCCAGTAGACTAGCGGGGGAGGCCCAGTACTTC. Amino acid sequence: CASRLAGEAQYF.

This clonotype has only a few counts. This chain uses TRBV9 with TRBJ2-1, with TRBD2 matching over 11 bases. The germline gives CDR1 SGDLS, CDR2 YYNGEE. The V segment lost 0 bases and the J segment 0 bases; nucleotides outside the gene matches: 5. CDR3 size: 18 residues. This CDR3 reads CASSVASGGISSYNEQFF. CDR3 bases: TGTGCCAGCAGCGTAGCTAGCGGGGGGATAAGCTCCTACAATGAGCAGTTCTTC.

This clonotype has a handful of counts. This chain connects TRBV3-1 to TRBJ2-5; 8 bases map to TRBD1. The trim removed 2 bases at V and 13 bases at J, leaving 15 bases unmatched. CDR3 length equals 15 residues. The germline V gene has CDR1 LGHDT and CDR2 YNNKEL (reference sequence). CDR3 region: CASSQSTGQAGGLYF. CDR3 bases: TGTGCCAGCAGCCAATCAACGGGACAGGCAGGCGGATTGTACTTC.

The chain is built from TRBV5-6 and TRBJ2-2, with TRBD2 as a possible D gene (5 bases). CDR3 length: 13 residues. Germline values: CDR1 SGHDT, CDR2 YYEEEE. Trimming took 3 bases from V and 6 from J, leaving 9 bases between them. CDR3 loop: CASSYTSSGELFF. CDR3 bases: TGTGCCAGCAGCTACACTAGTTCCGGGGAGCTGTTTTTT.

The rearrangement joins TRBV20-1 to TRBJ2-7; D perhaps matches TRBD1 (5 bases). V lost 4 bases and J lost 1, with 14 bases in between. Germline CDR1 reads DFQATT; CDR2 reads SNEGSKA (reference sequence). CDR3 length equals 14 residues. The DNA for the CDR3 is TGCAGTGCTAAAAGACAGCGACGGTCCTACGAGCAGTACTTC. Translating gives CSAKRQRRSYEQYF.

This clonotype was seen once. This chain uses TRBV7-9 with TRBJ1-2; 9 bases are shared with TRBD1. This CDR3 contains 15 residues. Germline lookup yields CDR1 SEHNR and CDR2 FQNEAQ (reference sequence). V lost 3 bases to trimming and J lost 3 bases; unmatched junction nucleotides: 5. CDR3 region: CASSFGQGQYYGYTF. The CDR3 DNA reads as TGTGCCAGCAGCTTCGGACAGGGGCAATACTATGGCTACACCTTC.

The CDR3 sequence: CAISERGQTIYNEQFF. The DNA of the CDR3 is TGTGCCATCAGTGAGAGGGGGCAGACGATTTACAATGAGCAGTTCTTC. This chain connects TRBV10-3 to TRBJ2-1; 7 positions match TRBD1. This CDR3 contains 16 residues. The V gene end was trimmed by 2 bases and the J gene end by 4 bases; junction bases not matched to a gene: 8. CDR1 and CDR2 from the germline V gene are ENHRY and SYGVKD.

The rearrangement links TRBV12-3 or TRBV12-4 to TRBJ1-1, with 7 bases fitting TRBD1. J gave up 1 base and V 7 bases, and 6 bases lay outside the gene matches. This CDR3 is 14 amino acids long. CDR3 nucleotide sequence: TGTGCCAGCACCCAGGGACAGCGGAACACTGAAGCTTTCTTT. It encodes CASTQGQRNTEAFF.

The genes are TRBV18 and TRBJ2-7; D possibly corresponds to TRBD1 (6 bases). The CDR3 extends over 14 amino acids. From germline, CDR1 is KGHSH and CDR2 LQKENI. Trimming removed 1 base from V and 7 bases from J, with 14 bases in between. The CDR3 DNA reads as TGTGCCAGCTCACCACAAGGACAGTCCTTGGAGCAGTACTTC. Amino acids: CASSPQGQSLEQYF.

This clonotype appeared a few times. The CDR3 sequence is CASSEQGAYYGYTF. CDR3 sequence (DNA): TGTGCCAGCAGTGAGCAGGGGGCTTACTATGGCTACACCTTC. The genes are TRBV25-1 and TRBJ1-2, with 8 nucleotides matching TRBD1. Trimming took 3 bases from V and 3 from J; bases not matched to a gene: 3. Per the germline V gene, CDR1 is MGHDK and CDR2 is SYGVNS. There are 14 residues in the CDR3.

The V call is TRBV7-6, the J call TRBJ2-3; TRBD2 is a possible D gene (7 bases). The CDR3 is 16 amino acids. Looked up from germline, CDR1 is SGHVS and CDR2 is FNYEAQ. Deletions cut 4 bases from V and 1 base from J, with 15 bases between. DNA of the CDR3: TGTGCCAGCAGCTCACGCGGGGGCTTCGGCACAGATACGCAGTATTTT. Amino acid sequence: CASSSRGGFGTDTQYF.